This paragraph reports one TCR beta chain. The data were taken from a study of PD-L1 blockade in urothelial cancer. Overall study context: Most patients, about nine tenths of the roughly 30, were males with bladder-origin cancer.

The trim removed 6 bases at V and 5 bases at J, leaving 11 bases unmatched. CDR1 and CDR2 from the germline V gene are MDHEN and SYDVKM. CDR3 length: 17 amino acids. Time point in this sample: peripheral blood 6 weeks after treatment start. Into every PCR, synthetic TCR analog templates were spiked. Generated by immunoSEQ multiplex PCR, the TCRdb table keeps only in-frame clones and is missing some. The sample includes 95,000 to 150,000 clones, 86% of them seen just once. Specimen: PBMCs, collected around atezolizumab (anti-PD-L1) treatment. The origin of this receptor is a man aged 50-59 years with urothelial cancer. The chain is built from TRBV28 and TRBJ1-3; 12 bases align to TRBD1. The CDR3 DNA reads TGTGCCAGCAGGTCCCCCCGCGGGACAGGGGGCCGAAACACCATATATTTT. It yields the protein CASRSPRGTGGRNTIYF. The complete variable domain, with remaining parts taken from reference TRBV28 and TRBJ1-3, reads DVKVTQSSRYLVKRTGEKVFLECVQDMDHENMFWYRQDPGLGLRLIYFSYDVKMKEKGDIPEGYSVSREKKERFSLILESASTNQTSMYLCASRSPRGTGGRNTIYFGEGSWLTVV.